These 27 T cell receptor beta chains originate from one sample sequenced in a study of cytomegalovirus exposure and HLA in healthy donors (TCRdb year 2017). Library construction relied on the immunoSEQ multiplex PCR assay. For the multiplex PCR, a mixture combining 60 forward primers for TCR Vbeta segments and 13 reverse primers for TCR Jbeta segments was used. TCRdb's version of the immuneACCESS table is confined to in-frame rearrangements and falls short of the full clone set. An unresolved V gene accounts for under half of the shortfall where checked; the remainder is of unknown origin. This sample gives about 110,000 clones in total; approximately 72% of them show up just once. Roughly 8.2% of the sample comes from the top ten. Sequenced sample: PBMCs. These receptors all stem from a woman between 40 and 50 years old in good health and CMV-seropositive.

The rearrangement uses TRBV6-6 and TRBJ2-1; 10 bases are a match to TRBD2. This CDR3 spans 15 amino acids. The germline CDR1 and CDR2 sequences are MNHNY and SVGAGI (reference sequence). V was clipped by 2 bases and J by 6 bases; unmatched bases: 4. The CDR3 protein is CASSYAASGGNEQFF. In nucleotides, the CDR3 is TGTGCCAGCAGTTACGCGGCTAGCGGGGGCAATGAGCAGTTCTTC.

The DNA for the CDR3 is TGCAGCGTTGTCGGGTTATCCGGGAAGAACACTGAAGCTTTCTTT. This sequence encodes CSVVGLSGKNTEAFF. The chain carries TRBV29-1 and TRBJ1-1; D unclear. The length of the CDR3 is 15 residues. Trimming removed 4 bases at V and 1 base at J, with 16 bases between. CDR1 is SQVTM and CDR2 is ANQGSEA in the germline V gene.

The chain employs TRBV29-1 and TRBJ2-1; possible D gene TRBD2, 6 bases. Germline CDR1 is SQVTM and CDR2 is ANQGSEA. The CDR3 spans 14 residues. Between the trimmed V and J ends, which lost 3 bases and 9 bases, there was a span of 18 bases. Here the CDR3 DNA reads TGCAGCGTTGATTTGCGGGGCCTAATAGGTGAGCAGTTCTTC. Translation gives CSVDLRGLIGEQFF.

This clone showed up just a few times. The chain carries TRBV5-1 and TRBJ2-2, with 15 bases lining up with TRBD2. The germline gives CDR1 SGHRS, CDR2 YFSETQ. V gave up 3 bases and J gave up 3 bases; unmatched junction bases: 9. This CDR3 has 19 residues. The CDR3 DNA is TGCGCCAGCAGCTCACCGCCGGGACTAGCGGGGGGCTACACCGGGGAGCTGTTTTTT. Amino acid sequence: CASSSPPGLAGGYTGELFF. Full variable domain (outside the CDR3, taken from reference TRBV5-1 and TRBJ2-2): KAGVTQTPRYLIKTRGQQVTLSCSPISGHRSVSWYQQTPGQGLQFLFEYFSETQRNKGNFPGRFSGRQFSNSRSEMNVSTLELGDSALYLCASSSPPGLAGGYTGELFFGEGSRLTVL.

The gene calls are TRBV5-4 and TRBJ1-1, with 7 nucleotides matching TRBD1. Germline V gene data show CDR1 as SGHNT and CDR2 as YYREEE (reference sequence). This CDR3 is built from 15 residues. The V and J ends lost 4 bases and 1 base, in that order; junction bases with no gene match: 7. The CDR3 loop reads CASSVIGQANTEAFF. Here the CDR3 DNA reads TGTGCCAGCAGCGTGATTGGACAGGCGAACACTGAAGCTTTCTTT.

This clone was seen only a few times. This rearrangement joins TRBV29-1 to TRBJ2-1, with 9 bases aligning to TRBD2. CDR1 SQVTM and CDR2 ANQGSEA come from the germline V gene. The CDR3 is made up of 18 amino acids. V shed 2 bases, J shed 2 bases, and the junction held 13 bases outside the gene matches. CDR3 sequence (DNA): TGCAGCGTTGAACTAGCGGGGCGAACCTTTACCACCTACAATGAGCAGTTCTTC. It yields the protein CSVELAGRTFTTYNEQFF.

The CDR3 loop is CASSPDGGGYGYTF. The CDR3 DNA reads TGTGCCAGCAGCCCTGATGGGGGGGGCTATGGCTACACCTTC. This chain uses TRBV7-2 with TRBJ1-2; perhaps TRBD1 as D (5 bases). The CDR3 spans 14 residues. Trimming pared 5 bases from V and 4 bases from J, leaving 14 bases between. CDR1 is SGHTA, CDR2 FQGNSA, per germline. The complete variable domain, with remaining parts taken from reference TRBV7-2 and TRBJ1-2, reads GAGVSQSPSNKVTEKGKDVELRCDPISGHTALYWYRQSLGQGLEFLIYFQGNSAPDKSGLPSDRFSAERTGGSVSTLTIQRTQQEDSAVYLCASSPDGGGYGYTFGSGTRLTVV.

This clone came up once. CDR3 DNA: TGTGCCATCAGAGGGGGCGAGGACTATGGCTACACCTTC. The encoded protein is CAIRGGEDYGYTF. The genes are TRBV10-3 and TRBJ1-2; 7 bases line up with TRBD1. Germline-derived CDR1 and CDR2 are ENHRY and SYGVKD. The ends lost 6 bases at V and 3 bases at J; junction bases unmatched: 4. The CDR3 is 13 amino acids.

The rearrangement links TRBV5-1 to TRBJ1-2; the match to TRBD1 covers 7 bases. Germline V lookup: CDR1 SGHRS, CDR2 YFSETQ. Germline trimming cut 3 bases from V and 3 bases from J; bases unmatched to any gene: 8. The CDR3 sequence is 15 residues long. Here the CDR3 reads CASSSDGDSDYGYTF. The CDR3 DNA reads as TGCGCCAGCAGCTCGGACGGGGACAGTGACTATGGCTACACCTTC.

This chain links TRBV2 with TRBJ2-3; weak D call: TRBD2 (5 bases). V was cut by 7 bases and J by 0 bases, with 8 bases left in between. Germline values: CDR1 SNHLY, CDR2 FYNNEI. The CDR3 length is 13 residues. Here the CDR3 DNA reads TGTGCCAGCATTGGACTCAGCACAGATACGCAGTATTTT. Translating gives CASIGLSTDTQYF.

This clone turned up a few times. The chain combines TRBV6-5 with TRBJ1-1; D call uncertain. The CDR3 is 15 amino acids. The germline gives CDR1 MNHEY, CDR2 SVGAGI. The V end lost 0 bases, the J end lost 4 bases, and 12 bases lay between the germline ends. CDR3 sequence: CASSYSKSKSTEAFF. CDR3 in DNA: TGTGCCAGCAGTTACTCGAAAAGCAAGAGCACTGAAGCTTTCTTT.

This clone was detected only once. The genes are TRBV4-1 and TRBJ2-3; tentative D call: TRBD2 (5 bases). Germline V gives CDR1 MGHRA, CDR2 YSYEKL. This CDR3 has 17 residues. The V gene lost 4 bases and the J gene lost 2 bases, with 19 bases spanning the gap. The CDR3 loop is CASSPEGSFRLTDTQYF. The CDR3 region has the DNA TGCGCCAGCAGCCCAGAGGGTTCTTTCCGACTCACAGATACGCAGTATTTT.

The genes are TRBV5-1 and TRBJ2-5; D is unclear. Trimming pared 2 bases from V and 1 base from J, leaving 6 bases between. The germline CDR1 and CDR2 sequences are SGHRS and YFSETQ. This CDR3 spans 13 amino acids. The DNA of the CDR3 is TGCGCCAGCAGCTTAATCCTCCAAGAGACCCAGTACTTC. It codes for CASSLILQETQYF.

V gene TRBV6-1 combines with J gene TRBJ1-1; no definite D call. The CDR3 runs to 13 residues. Trimming shortened V by 3 bases and J by 1 base, and 6 bases separated the two germline ends. Germline V lookup: CDR1 MNHNS, CDR2 SASEGT. The CDR3 DNA reads TGTGCCAGCAGTGAGTTCGGGAACACTGAAGCTTTCTTT. It translates to CASSEFGNTEAFF.

The chain uses TRBV6-5 and TRBJ2-5; D is unclear. This CDR3 region has 15 residues. Trimming pared 2 bases from V and 4 bases from J, leaving 14 bases between. CDR1 MNHEY and CDR2 SVGAGI come from the germline V gene. Here the CDR3 DNA reads TGTGCCAGCAGTTACGGATTAGGTGCAGGAGAGACCCAGTACTTC. This codes for CASSYGLGAGETQYF.

The chain recombines TRBV7-3 with TRBJ1-1; D is unresolved. CDR1 is SGHTA and CDR2 is FQGTGA in the germline V gene. CDR3 length equals 14 residues. V was pared by 3 bases and J by 3 bases, with 11 bases between. The CDR3 loop is CASSFRAGDTEAFF. The CDR3 DNA reads as TGTGCCAGCAGCTTCCGGGCCGGGGACACTGAAGCTTTCTTT. Based on the CDR3 plus reference TRBV7-3 and TRBJ1-1, the full variable domain is GAGVSQTPSNKVTEKGKYVELRCDPISGHTALYWYRQSLGQGPEFLIYFQGTGAADDSGLPNDRFFAVRPEGSVSTLKIQRTERGDSAVYLCASSFRAGDTEAFFGQGTRLTVV.

This chain uses TRBV4-1 with TRBJ1-1; D is unclear. The germline CDR1 and CDR2 sequences are MGHRA and YSYEKL. Between the trimmed V and J ends, which lost 0 bases and 8 bases, there was a span of 7 bases. The CDR3 has 12 amino acids. The CDR3 is CASSQDRREAFF. CDR3 in DNA: TGCGCCAGCAGCCAAGATAGGAGGGAAGCTTTCTTT.

The CDR3: CASSKGAENTEAFF. CDR3 nucleotides: TGTGCCAGCAGTAAAGGGGCAGAAAACACTGAAGCTTTCTTT. The chain links TRBV6-1 to TRBJ1-1; TRBD1 might be the D (5 bases). CDR1 MNHNS and CDR2 SASEGT come from the germline V gene. Between the trimmed V and J ends, which lost 5 bases and 2 bases, there was a span of 12 bases. The CDR3 covers 14 residues.

V gene TRBV14 combines with J gene TRBJ1-6; 9 nucleotides line up with TRBD1. Per germline, CDR1 SGHDN and CDR2 FVKESK. The CDR3 is made up of 15 amino acids. With V trimmed by 3 bases and J by 8 bases, 5 bases remained unmatched. Here the CDR3 DNA reads TGTGCCAGCAGCCAGCTCGGACAGGGGTATTCACCCCTCCACTTT. Amino acid sequence: CASSQLGQGYSPLHF.

This clone was observed a few times. J is TRBJ1-2 and V is TRBV2, with unresolved D. CDR1 is SNHLY, CDR2 FYNNEI, per germline. The length of the CDR3 is 12 residues. The V end lost 4 bases, the J end lost 2 bases, and 5 bases lay between the germline ends. Here the CDR3 DNA reads TGTGCCAGCAGTGTGCAGAACTATGGCTACACCTTC. This sequence encodes CASSVQNYGYTF. Supplemented by reference TRBV2 and TRBJ1-2, the full variable domain reads EPEVTQTPSHQVTQMGQEVILRCVPISNHLYFYWYRQILGQKVEFLVSFYNNEISEKSEIFDDQFSVERPDGSNFTLKIRSTKLEDSAMYFCASSVQNYGYTFGSGTRLTVV.

This clone was picked up one time. The gene calls are TRBV27 and TRBJ2-2; the match to TRBD1 covers 7 bases. This CDR3 spans 14 amino acids. CDR1 is MNHEY and CDR2 is SMNVEV in the germline V gene (reference sequence). V trimming: 5 bases; J trimming: 3 bases; junction bases outside the gene matches: 3. CDR3: CASSLGTDTGELFF. CDR3 nucleotide sequence: TGTGCCAGCAGTCTCGGGACAGACACCGGGGAGCTGTTTTTT.

This sequence joins TRBV30 and TRBJ2-7; D possibly corresponds to TRBD2 (6 bases). Germline values: CDR1 GTSNPN, CDR2 SVGIG (reference sequence). This CDR3 contains 14 residues. The germline V and J ends were trimmed by 3 bases and 0 bases, with 12 bases remaining between them. The CDR3 loop reads CAWSPPGGSYEQYF. For the CDR3, the DNA is TGTGCCTGGAGCCCCCCCGGGGGCTCCTACGAGCAGTACTTC. Based on the CDR3 plus reference TRBV30 and TRBJ2-7, the full variable domain is SQTIHQWPATLVQPVGSPLSLECTVEGTSNPNLYWYRQAAGRGLQLLFYSVGIGQISSEVPQNLSASRPQDRQFILSSKKLLLSDSGFYLCAWSPPGGSYEQYFGPGTRLTVT.

V is TRBV14 and J is TRBJ1-4; TRBD1 agrees at 8 bases. Germline V CDR1 and CDR2: SGHDN, FVKESK. Trimming removed 4 bases from V and 6 bases from J; junction bases left unmatched: 7. The length of the CDR3 is 15 residues. The CDR3 region is CASSPPDRVYEKLFF. CDR3 coding DNA: TGTGCCAGCAGCCCCCCGGACAGGGTATATGAAAAACTGTTTTTT.

The CDR3 loop is CASSRLAMETQYF. The CDR3 nucleotides read TGTGCCAGCAGTCGACTAGCGATGGAGACCCAGTACTTC. The V and J genes are TRBV6-4 and TRBJ2-5; the match to TRBD2 covers 8 bases. The V segment lost 5 bases and the J segment 5 bases; nucleotides outside the gene matches: 4. Germline CDR1 and CDR2: MRHNA and SNTAGT. This CDR3 has 13 amino acids.

V and J are TRBV11-3 and TRBJ2-2, with 7 bases identical to TRBD1. The CDR3 has 17 residues. V shed 3 bases, J shed 3 bases, and the junction held 10 bases outside the gene matches. CDR1 SGHNT and CDR2 YENEEA come from the germline V gene. CDR3 amino acids: CASSLRSWTGDTGELFF. The CDR3 DNA sequence: TGTGCCAGCAGCTTGCGTTCTTGGACAGGAGACACCGGGGAGCTGTTTTTT.

This rearrangement joins TRBV5-4 to TRBJ1-4; TRBD1 might be the D (5 bases). V was cut by 4 bases and J by 0 bases, with 10 bases left in between. The germline V gene has CDR1 SGHNT and CDR2 YYREEE (reference sequence). The CDR3 is 15 amino acids. This CDR3 reads CASSPDRATNEKLFF. The CDR3 DNA reads TGTGCCAGCAGCCCAGACAGAGCAACTAATGAAAAACTGTTTTTT.

J is TRBJ2-7 and V is TRBV2; TRBD1 matches at 7 bases. Losses at the gene ends were 0 bases for V and 0 bases for J; bases not matched to a gene: 5. There are 16 residues in the CDR3. Germline CDR1 and CDR2: SNHLY and FYNNEI. This chain's CDR3 is CASSEALDRISYEQYF. The CDR3 coding sequence is TGTGCCAGCAGTGAAGCCCTGGACAGGATCTCCTACGAGCAGTACTTC.